In its sample, the clone carrying this TCR beta chain was seen many times. Single TCR cDNA molecules each had their own unique molecular identifier. TCRdb redid the calling of the 5' RACE reads with MiXCR, one entry per CDR3 protein. Altogether 110,000 or so distinct CDR3 sequences are present, roughly 10% being singletons, with the ten largest covering about 24%. Time point meaning: blood at routine non-recurrence follow-up after resection. Frozen PBMC, nontumor lung or tumor provided whole RNA, which was sequenced unsorted. The V end lost 4 bases, the J end lost 0 bases, and 22 bases lay between the germline ends. The CDR3 runs to 18 residues. The germline V gene encodes CDR1 SGHRS and CDR2 YFSETQ. This sample was included in a study of spatial heterogeneity in lung cancer. Looking at the study overall: A total of some 70 untreated early-stage non-small cell lung cancer patients served as donors.

The source is a female donor with early-stage non-small cell lung cancer. V is TRBV5-1 and J is TRBJ1-1; D is ambiguous. The input for sequencing was PBMCs, taken at follow-up. The CDR3 sequence: CASSRSDSASSMNTEAFF. DNA of the CDR3: TGCGCCAGCAGCAGGTCGGACTCCGCGTCCTCTATGAACACTGAAGCTTTCTTT. Based on the CDR3 plus reference TRBV5-1 and TRBJ1-1, the full variable domain is KAGVTQTPRYLIKTRGQQVTLSCSPISGHRSVSWYQQTPGQGLQFLFEYFSETQRNKGNFPGRFSGRQFSNSRSEMNVSTLELGDSALYLCASSRSDSASSMNTEAFFGQGTRLTVV.